The 27 T cell receptor beta chains in this list originate from one sample, sequenced in a study of blood T cell repertoires in COVID-19. Measured with immunoSEQ multiplex PCR; TCRdb has only the in-frame clones, and not every one. The sample has about 140,000 clones, 80% to 90% seen once. The specimen was PBMCs or T cells enriched from blood (not recorded which). Receptors originate from a woman aged 45-65 years with acute COVID-19.

The chain joins TRBV14 to TRBJ2-4, with 9 bases identical to TRBD2. The CDR3 is 11 amino acids. Trimming cost V 1 base and J 16 bases; bases outside gene matches: 2. CDR1 and CDR2 from the germline V gene are SGHDN and FVKESK. The CDR3 protein is CASSQGGRAYF. CDR3 in DNA: TGTGCCAGCAGCCAAGGCGGGAGGGCTTACTTC.

The V gene is TRBV5-1, the J gene TRBJ2-1; the D gene is possibly TRBD1 (6 bases). The germline V gene encodes CDR1 SGHRS and CDR2 YFSETQ. V shed 0 bases and J shed 6 bases, with 13 bases lying between them. This CDR3 is built from 15 residues. The CDR3 loop reads CASSLVGGDSNEQFF. DNA of the CDR3: TGCGCCAGCAGCTTGGTAGGGGGTGACTCCAATGAGCAGTTCTTC.

This sequence joins TRBV21-1 and TRBJ2-5; the table gives TRBD2 as D, unverified against the DNA. TRBV21-1 is tagged as a pseudogene. CDR3 size: 20 residues. CDR3 in DNA: TGTGCCAGCAGCAAAGGGGCCAGCCCTCTAACTAGCGGGGCTCAAGAGACCCAGTACTTC. Translated: CASSKGASPLTSGAQETQYF.

The rearrangement links TRBV11-2 to TRBJ2-1, with 11 bases fitting TRBD2. This CDR3 is built from 16 residues. The junction had 7 bases not matched to a gene; V was cut back by 0 bases and J by 9 bases. Germline CDR1 SGHAT, CDR2 FQNNGV. This CDR3 is CASSLDWLAGGPEQFF. The CDR3 DNA reads as TGTGCCAGCAGCTTAGATTGGCTAGCGGGAGGTCCTGAGCAGTTCTTC.

The CDR3 loop is CAWTSGPSETQYF. CDR3 nucleotide sequence: TGTGCCTGGACATCAGGTCCCTCCGAGACCCAGTACTTC. The chain couples TRBV30 to TRBJ2-5; D gene ambiguous. The CDR3 totals 13 residues. Trimming stripped 4 bases from V and 5 bases from J, with 14 bases between. The germline gives CDR1 GTSNPN, CDR2 SVGIG (reference sequence).

This clone occurred once. The chain couples TRBV6-5 to TRBJ2-3; D is perhaps TRBD1 (6 bases). The V end lost 8 bases, the J end lost 0 bases, and 15 bases lay between the germline ends. Germline CDR1 is MNHEY and CDR2 is SVGAGI. CDR3 size: 15 residues. CDR3: CASSYAGQSTDTQYF. In DNA, the CDR3 is TGTGCCAGCTCCTATGCAGGACAGAGCACAGATACGCAGTATTTT.

The rearrangement uses TRBV28 and TRBJ1-4; unclear D gene. CDR1 is MDHEN and CDR2 is SYDVKM in the germline V gene. V lost 8 bases, J lost 3 bases, and 4 bases lay in between. This CDR3 is 11 amino acids long. CDR3: CASLSNEKLFF. The CDR3 nucleotides are TGTGCCAGCCTCTCTAATGAAAAACTGTTTTTT.

This clone was seen only once. The V and J genes are TRBV11-2 and TRBJ2-6; weak D call: TRBD2 (5 bases). The ends were cut back, 1 base at V and 1 base at J, with 5 bases in the middle. The CDR3 is 15 residues long. Germline CDR1 and CDR2: SGHAT and FQNNGV. The DNA of the CDR3 is TGTGCCAGCAGCTTAGGAGGGTCTGGGGCCAACGTCCTGACTTTC. Translation: CASSLGGSGANVLTF.

This chain uses TRBV24-1 with TRBJ2-7; 9 positions agree with TRBD1. The CDR3 runs to 16 residues. Losses at the gene ends were 1 base for V and 3 bases for J; bases not matched to a gene: 6. CDR1 KGHDR and CDR2 SFDVKD come from the germline V gene. For the CDR3, the DNA is TGTGCCACCAGTGATTTCCACCGGGACAGGGACTACGAGCAGTACTTC. The encoded protein is CATSDFHRDRDYEQYF.

The chain recombines TRBV3-1 (or the pseudogene TRBV3-2) with TRBJ2-3, with 10 positions matching TRBD2. V gave up 2 bases and J gave up 6 bases; unmatched junction bases: 11. The germline gives CDR1 LGHDT, CDR2 YNNKEL (reference sequence). This CDR3 has 17 amino acids. The CDR3 is CASSQPVLAGYEDTQYF. CDR3 nucleotide sequence: TGTGCCAGCAGCCAACCCGTACTAGCGGGATATGAGGATACGCAGTATTTT.

V and J are TRBV7-8 and TRBJ1-5, with 7 bases fitting TRBD1. Germline loops: CDR1 SGHVS, CDR2 FQNEAQ. Trimming took 7 bases from V and 2 from J; bases not matched to a gene: 11. The CDR3 runs to 16 residues. DNA of the CDR3: TGTGCCAGCACGGGGGTGGGACAGCGAGGCAATCAGCCCCAGCATTTT. Translation: CASTGVGQRGNQPQHF.

V is TRBV19 and J is TRBJ2-3; 10 bases are a match to TRBD1. The CDR3 runs to 16 residues. The germline CDR1 and CDR2 sequences are LNHDA and SQIVND (reference sequence). V was clipped by 8 bases and J by 4 bases; unmatched bases: 12. The chain's CDR3 is CASGQGDRGWADTQYF. For the CDR3, the DNA is TGTGCCAGTGGGCAAGGGGACAGGGGTTGGGCAGATACGCAGTATTTT.

CDR3 region: CASSSTGTGNSPLHF. The DNA for the CDR3 is TGTGCCAGCAGCTCGACCGGGACAGGCAATTCACCCCTCCACTTT. J is TRBJ1-6 and V is TRBV3-1 (or the pseudogene TRBV3-2); 8 bases are a match to TRBD1. With V trimmed by 5 bases and J by 7 bases, 7 bases remained unmatched. This CDR3 spans 15 amino acids. The germline V gene encodes CDR1 LGHDT and CDR2 YNNKEL (reference sequence).

The gene calls are TRBV7-2 and TRBJ1-1; D call uncertain. Germline CDR1 is SGHTA and CDR2 is FQGNSA. This CDR3 region has 13 residues. Trimming removed 4 bases at V and 0 bases at J, with 6 bases between. The CDR3 DNA reads TGTGCCAGCAGCTCCAGGCTGAACACTGAAGCTTTCTTT. This gives the protein CASSSRLNTEAFF. The full variable domain, with the rest looked up from reference TRBV7-2 and TRBJ1-1, is GAGVSQSPSNKVTEKGKDVELRCDPISGHTALYWYRQSLGQGLEFLIYFQGNSAPDKSGLPSDRFSAERTGGSVSTLTIQRTQQEDSAVYLCASSSRLNTEAFFGQGTRLTVV.

This clone occurred a few times. The chain has TRBV7-2 and TRBJ2-1; no clear D gene. V was clipped by 4 bases and J by 6 bases, with 13 bases between them. The CDR3 is made up of 14 amino acids. The germline V gene has CDR1 SGHTA and CDR2 FQGNSA. The CDR3 region is CASSSQNALNEQFF. In nucleotides, the CDR3 is TGTGCCAGCAGCTCCCAAAACGCGCTCAATGAGCAGTTCTTC.

This clone was seen only a few times. The V call is TRBV2, the J call TRBJ2-5; TRBD1 matches 9 bases. Germline assignment: CDR1 SNHLY and CDR2 FYNNEI. The CDR3 loop spans 19 amino acids. V lost 4 bases, J lost 4 bases, and 19 bases stayed unmatched. In DNA, the CDR3 is TGTGCCAGCAGTGGGGACGGAAGGACAGGGGATGATGTGATAGAGACCCAGTACTTC. Amino acids: CASSGDGRTGDDVIETQYF.

The chain links TRBV7-9 to TRBJ2-1; D is possibly TRBD2 (6 bases). The length of the CDR3 is 14 residues. V was trimmed by 0 bases and J by 12 bases, leaving 15 bases between them. CDR1 and CDR2 from the germline V gene are SEHNR and FQNEAQ (reference sequence). CDR3: CASSLAAEVGGQFF. The DNA for the CDR3 is TGTGCCAGCAGCTTAGCGGCAGAGGTCGGGGGGCAGTTCTTC.

V usage is TRBV25-1 and J usage is TRBJ1-1; weak D call: TRBD1 (5 bases). The CDR3 loop spans 16 amino acids. The V gene's germline CDR1 is MGHDK and CDR2 SYGVNS. Trimming removed 1 base at V and 0 bases at J, with 12 bases between. In nucleotides, the CDR3 is TGTGCCAGCAGTGAATTACGCCAGGGTGTGAACACTGAAGCTTTCTTT. As protein: CASSELRQGVNTEAFF.

The chain joins TRBV9 to TRBJ2-1, with TRBD2 identical over 7 bases. This CDR3 is 16 amino acids long. V gave up 1 base and J gave up 2 bases; unmatched junction bases: 6. Germline V gene sequence: CDR1 SGDLS, CDR2 YYNGEE. The DNA for the CDR3 is TGTGCCAGCAGCGTACTAGCGGCAACACCCTACAATGAGCAGTTCTTC. Amino acid sequence: CASSVLAATPYNEQFF.

With respect to this clone: This sample also contains other DNA sequences that code for the same CDR3. The chain couples TRBV7-9 to TRBJ1-2; 7 nucleotides agree with TRBD1. The trim removed 0 bases at V and 2 bases at J, leaving 0 bases unmatched. The CDR3 covers 14 residues. CDR1 and CDR2 (germline): SEHNR, FQNEAQ (reference sequence). The CDR3 loop reads CASSLAQGNYGYTF. In DNA form, the CDR3 reads TGTGCCAGCAGCTTAGCACAGGGGAACTATGGCTACACCTTC.

This clone is a singleton in its sample. V usage is TRBV5-8 and J usage is TRBJ2-5; tentative D call: TRBD2 (5 bases). V was shortened by 2 bases and J by 5 bases, with 10 bases between the two germline ends. The germline CDR1 and CDR2 sequences are SGHTS and YDEGEE. There are 13 residues in the CDR3. CDR3 sequence (DNA): TGTGCCAGCAGCTTAACTAGTTGGGAGACCCAGTACTTC. This encodes CASSLTSWETQYF.

In its sample, this clone was seen a few times. The sample carries other DNA sequences with the same CDR3. The chain couples TRBV30 to TRBJ2-7; D is perhaps TRBD1 (5 bases). V lost 0 bases to trimming and J lost 3 bases, with 9 bases between them. From germline, CDR1 is GTSNPN and CDR2 SVGIG (reference sequence). CDR3 size: 13 residues. The DNA of the CDR3 is TGTGCCTGGAGTGTAGGGCAGGGCTACGAGCAGTACTTC. It codes for CAWSVGQGYEQYF.

The chain has TRBV19 and TRBJ2-2; D ambiguous. CDR3 size: 14 residues. Germline V lookup: CDR1 LNHDA, CDR2 SQIVND (reference sequence). Trimming pared 5 bases from V and 1 base from J, leaving 8 bases between. The CDR3 loop reads CASSDAENTGELFF. Here the CDR3 DNA reads TGTGCCAGTAGTGATGCGGAGAACACCGGGGAGCTGTTTTTT. Full variable domain (missing parts from reference TRBV19 and TRBJ2-2): DGGITQSPKYLFRKEGQNVTLSCEQNLNHDAMYWYRQDPGQGLRLIYYSQIVNDFQKGDIAEGYSVSREKKESFPLTVTSAQKNPTAFYLCASSDAENTGELFFGEGSRLTVL.

CDR3 in DNA: TGCGCCAGCAGCCACCAAGGGGATTACGAGCAGTACTTC. Its translation is CASSHQGDYEQYF. This chain joins TRBV4-1 and TRBJ2-7, with D tentatively TRBD1 (5 bases). V lost 3 bases and J 4 bases, leaving 10 bases between the germline ends. Germline V CDR1 and CDR2: MGHRA, YSYEKL. The CDR3 length is 13 residues.

The chain carries TRBV21-1 and TRBJ2-1; the table's D gene call, TRBD1, was not cross checked with the DNA. TRBV21-1 is marked as a pseudogene. CDR3 length: 15 residues. Written as DNA, the CDR3 is TGTGCCAGCAGCAGACACAGGGGGCCGCACAATGAGCAGTTCTTC. It yields the protein CASSRHRGPHNEQFF.

This rearrangement joins TRBV5-1 to TRBJ1-3, with 9 bases that match TRBD1. The germline CDR1 and CDR2 sequences are SGHRS and YFSETQ. The V and J ends lost 4 bases and 3 bases, in that order; junction bases with no gene match: 8. This CDR3 contains 16 residues. The chain's CDR3 is CASSPLTGGGGNTIYF. The CDR3 nucleotides read TGCGCCAGCAGCCCTCTGACAGGGGGAGGTGGAAACACCATATATTTT.

The rearrangement links TRBV11-3 to TRBJ1-3; 7 bases line up with TRBD1. CDR3 size: 12 residues. In germline, CDR1 is SGHNT, CDR2 YENEEA. The J segment lost 7 bases and the V segment lost 5 bases, leaving 2 bases of the junction unmatched. CDR3 nucleotides: TGTGCCAGCAGCGGACAGGCCAACACCATATATTTT. Its protein is CASSGQANTIYF.